This passage covers 25 T cell receptor beta chains from one sample sequenced in a study of T cells in Graves' hyperthyroidism and ophthalmopathy. What was amplified from RNA transcripts were TCR beta CDR3 regions. The primer set for the first-round RT-PCR of the TCR CDR3 was HTBI. One entry per CDR3 protein, called by TCRdb with MiXCR from the multiplex PCR reads. The table records roughly 35,000 distinct CDR3 sequences, around 52% of them present only once. The source material was blood. Receptors originate from a woman between 35 and 50 years old with Graves' ophthalmopathy.

The chain is built from TRBV20-1 and TRBJ2-7; a weak D match, TRBD2 (6 bases). Trimming cost V 0 bases and J 3 bases, with 6 bases left between them. CDR1 and CDR2 (germline): DFQATT, SNEGSKA (reference sequence). This CDR3 spans 12 amino acids. This chain's CDR3 is CSAREAGYEQYF. CDR3 coding DNA: TGCAGTGCTAGAGAAGCGGGCTACGAGCAGTACTTC.

On this clonotype itself: A clone one base away is much larger, so this may be a read error. The gene calls are TRBV28 and TRBJ2-1; 8 nucleotides match TRBD2. J was trimmed by 12 bases and V by 6 bases; bases with no gene match: 10. Germline V lookup: CDR1 MDHEN, CDR2 SYDVKM. The CDR3 is 13 residues long. The CDR3 sequence is CASREGLAHGQFF. CDR3 nucleotide sequence: TGTGCCAGCAGGGAAGGACTAGCCCATGGGCAGTTCTTC.

The genes are TRBV20-1 and TRBJ1-5; maybe TRBD1 (6 bases). The CDR3 totals 16 residues. CDR1 DFQATT and CDR2 SNEGSKA come from the germline V gene (reference sequence). V was cut by 4 bases and J by 0 bases, with 16 bases left in between. The CDR3 nucleotides are TGCAGTGCTAAGGATCCCGGGGGCGGTAGCAATCAGCCCCAGCATTTT. Amino acid sequence: CSAKDPGGGSNQPQHF.

This clonotype was observed many times. This chain connects TRBV12-3 or TRBV12-4 to TRBJ1-1; no clear D gene. This CDR3 has 14 amino acids. The ends were cut back, 1 base at V and 1 base at J, with 7 bases in the middle. The CDR3 bases are TGTGCCAGCAGTTTAGGGGGTGCGAACACTGAAGCTTTCTTT. Translating it yields CASSLGGANTEAFF.

V gene TRBV7-9 combines with J gene TRBJ1-1; D might be TRBD1 (5 bases). V was shortened by 1 base and J by 4 bases, with 10 bases between the two germline ends. The germline gives CDR1 SEHNR, CDR2 FQNEAQ (reference sequence). The CDR3 extends over 14 amino acids. The CDR3 sequence is CASSLGAGFTEAFF. CDR3 nucleotides: TGTGCCAGCAGCTTAGGGGCAGGGTTCACTGAAGCTTTCTTT.

As regards this clonotype: This could be a read error, since a much larger clone is one nucleotide away. The V gene is TRBV6-6, the J gene TRBJ2-5; D tentatively fits TRBD1 or TRBD2 (5 bases each). This CDR3 has 14 amino acids. In germline, CDR1 is MNHNY, CDR2 SVGAGI (reference sequence). V lost 11 bases and J lost 5, with 21 bases in between. In DNA form, the CDR3 reads TGTGCCGGCATTCAGGGACGAGTTAAGGAGACCCAGTACTTC. This codes for CAGIQGRVKETQYF.

The V gene is TRBV29-1, the J gene TRBJ2-1; TRBD2 agrees at 8 bases. Trimming cost V 7 bases and J 7 bases; bases outside gene matches: 6. The germline V gene encodes CDR1 SQVTM and CDR2 ANQGSEA. The CDR3 has 12 amino acids. The CDR3 coding sequence is TGCAGCGGGACTAGCAAGGGAAATGAGCAGTTCTTC. Amino acids: CSGTSKGNEQFF.

A word on this clonotype: A read error may be the cause here, since a much bigger clone is one base away. The gene calls are TRBV11-3 and TRBJ1-1, with D uncertain. This CDR3 comprises 13 residues. CDR1 is SGHNT and CDR2 is YENEEA in the germline V gene. CDR3 sequence reads: CASSFRGNAEAVF. CDR3 DNA: TGTGCCAGCAGCTTCCGGGGAAACGCTGAAGCCGTCTTT.

This clonotype was observed many times. The chain links TRBV18 to TRBJ2-7; 8 bases fit TRBD2. The CDR3 runs 13 residues. Germline V gives CDR1 KGHSH, CDR2 LQKENI. V trimming: 3 bases; J trimming: 4 bases; junction bases outside the gene matches: 2. CDR3 residues: CASSPGLGYEQYF. The CDR3 coding sequence is TGTGCCAGCTCACCGGGACTAGGTTACGAGCAGTACTTC.

The V gene is TRBV19, the J gene TRBJ2-1; 7 bases line up with TRBD2. V lost 4 bases to trimming and J lost 12 bases; unmatched junction nucleotides: 15. The germline V gene encodes CDR1 LNHDA and CDR2 SQIVND (reference sequence). The CDR3 spans 15 residues. Here the CDR3 DNA reads TGTGCCAGTAGTAAGGCGGGAGCAGGCACAGATACGCAGTTCTTC. Encoded protein: CASSKAGAGTDTQFF.

In the case of this clonotype: The conserved phenylalanine or tryptophan is not found at the CDR3 terminus, so this likely reflects a read error. The chain combines TRBV25-1 with TRBJ2-7; perhaps D is TRBD1 or TRBD2 (5 bases each). V shed 8 bases and J shed 0 bases, with 17 bases lying between them. The CDR3 has 15 residues. The germline CDR1 and CDR2 sequences are MGHDK and SYGVNS. The CDR3 DNA follows: TGTGCCAGCGGGGGTGCACCTCCGTGCTCCTACGAGCAGTACATC. It yields the protein CASGGAPPCSYEQYI.

By frequency in the sample, this clonotype is medium-sized. This rearrangement joins TRBV29-1 to TRBJ2-1, with D unclear. V was trimmed by 3 bases and J by 0 bases, leaving 3 bases between them. The CDR3 is 12 amino acids. Germline lookup yields CDR1 SQVTM and CDR2 ANQGSEA. In DNA form, the CDR3 reads TGCAGCGTTGAGGTCTCCTACAATGAGCAGTTCTTC. Protein sequence: CSVEVSYNEQFF.

The V and J genes are TRBV20-1 and TRBJ2-1, with 12 bases fitting TRBD2. Germline V gene sequence: CDR1 DFQATT, CDR2 SNEGSKA (reference sequence). V was clipped by 3 bases and J by 4 bases; unmatched bases: 7. The CDR3 is made up of 16 amino acids. The CDR3 nucleotides are TGCAGTGCTAGGGCTAGCGGGGGGGCACGTTACAATGAGCAGTTCTTC. This encodes CSARASGGARYNEQFF.

This clonotype was counted at least ten times. The J gene is TRBJ2-7, the V gene TRBV2, with TRBD2 matching over 12 bases. Trimming removed 8 bases from V and 6 bases from J; junction bases left unmatched: 8. This CDR3 is built from 14 residues. Germline CDR1 reads SNHLY; CDR2 reads FYNNEI. DNA of the CDR3: TGTGCCAGCCTCCCTAGCGGGAGGGCCGGCGAGCAGTACTTC. Residues: CASLPSGRAGEQYF.

This clonotype was found many times. V is TRBV7-9 and J is TRBJ1-1; 9 bases are shared with TRBD1. Trimming removed 1 base from V and 1 base from J; junction bases left unmatched: 1. CDR3 length: 15 amino acids. Germline loops: CDR1 SEHNR, CDR2 FQNEAQ (reference sequence). The DNA of the CDR3 is TGTGCCAGCAGCTTAGAGGGACAGGGGAACACTGAAGCTTTCTTT. Protein: CASSLEGQGNTEAFF.

This clonotype was detected many times. This chain uses TRBV4-3 with TRBJ2-5; tentatively, D is TRBD1 or TRBD2 (6 bases each). Germline CDR1 reads LGHNA; CDR2 reads YSLEER. This CDR3 has 16 amino acids. V lost 0 bases and J 1 base, leaving 12 bases between the germline ends. CDR3 residues: CASSQDLQGGQETQYF. DNA for the CDR3: TGCGCCAGCAGCCAAGATTTACAGGGAGGCCAAGAGACCCAGTACTTC.

On this clonotype: At one end, the junction sequence differs from germline, possibly due to a read error. The V gene is TRBV11-3, the J gene TRBJ2-7; D is perhaps TRBD1 or TRBD2 (6 bases each). The V gene's germline CDR1 is SGHNT and CDR2 YENEEA. The CDR3 extends over 17 amino acids. The CDR3 nucleotides are TGTGCCAGCAGCTTAAACGTGTGGGGGGCGCCGACCTACGATCAGTACTTC. The encoded protein is CASSLNVWGAPTYDQYF. Full variable domain (missing parts from reference TRBV11-3 and TRBJ2-7): EAGVVQSPRYKIIEKKQPVAFWCNPISGHNTLYWYLQNLGQGPELLIRYENEEAVDDSQLPKDRFSAERLKGVDSTLKIQPAELGDSAVYLCASSLNVWGAPTYDQYFGPGTRLTVT.

This rearrangement joins TRBV9 to TRBJ2-7; 15 bases fit TRBD2. CDR3 length: 15 amino acids. Germline lookup yields CDR1 SGDLS and CDR2 YYNGEE. With 3 bases clipped from V and 2 bases from J, the junction kept 0 bases outside the gene matches. The CDR3 sequence: CASSGTSGRAYEQYF. CDR3 coding DNA: TGTGCCAGCAGCGGGACTAGCGGGAGGGCCTACGAGCAGTACTTC.

As regards this clonotype: Its ends do not fully match the called genes, so a read error is possible. The V gene is TRBV2, the J gene TRBJ2-5; possible D gene TRBD2, 5 bases. This CDR3 is 14 amino acids long. Germline lookup yields CDR1 SNHLY and CDR2 FYNNEI. CDR3 DNA: TGTACCAGCCAGCCTAGCTGCGACCAAGAGACCCAGTACTTC. The encoded protein is CTSQPSCDQETQYF.

At least ten counts were recorded for this clonotype. The chain employs TRBV5-1 and TRBJ1-5; 9 bases fit TRBD1. Germline V lookup: CDR1 SGHRS, CDR2 YFSETQ. This CDR3 region has 16 residues. With V trimmed by 4 bases and J by 0 bases, 5 bases remained unmatched. CDR3 amino acids: CASSPEGQGSNQPQHF. The CDR3 DNA reads as TGCGCCAGCAGCCCCGAGGGACAGGGTAGCAATCAGCCCCAGCATTTT.

At least ten counts were recorded for this clonotype. The V gene is TRBV5-6, the J gene TRBJ2-5; 8 bases match TRBD2. V was clipped by 0 bases and J by 1 base; unmatched bases: 2. The V gene's germline CDR1 is SGHDT and CDR2 YYEEEE. The CDR3 contains 15 residues. CDR3 nucleotide sequence: TGTGCCAGCAGCTTGGGGCTAGCGGGCCAAGAGACCCAGTACTTC. Its protein product is CASSLGLAGQETQYF.

The V and J genes are TRBV20-1 and TRBJ2-3; a weak D match, TRBD2 (5 bases). There are 12 residues in the CDR3. Looked up from germline, CDR1 is DFQATT and CDR2 is SNEGSKA (reference sequence). Trimming removed 3 bases from V and 6 bases from J, with 10 bases in between. CDR3 amino acids: CSASNGVDTQYF. CDR3 DNA: TGCAGTGCTAGTAACGGGGTTGATACGCAGTATTTT.

On this clonotype: One end of the junction is discordant with germline, which a read error may explain. The V call is TRBV5-1, the J call TRBJ2-7, with 7 positions matching TRBD2. The CDR3 totals 13 residues. CDR1 SGHRS and CDR2 YFSETQ come from the germline V gene. In DNA form, the CDR3 reads TGCGCCAGCAGCAGTAGCGGGCTGTACGAGCAGTATTTC. Amino acid sequence: CASSSSGLYEQYF.

The rearrangement uses TRBV10-3 and TRBJ1-1, with TRBD1 matching over 7 bases. Unmatched junction bases numbered 4, after V lost 6 bases and J lost 0 bases. The germline V gene encodes CDR1 ENHRY and CDR2 SYGVKD. This CDR3 has 14 residues. This chain's CDR3 is CAIRGTAMNTEAFF. CDR3 coding DNA: TGTGCCATCAGGGGGACAGCCATGAACACTGAAGCTTTCTTT.

This clonotype was picked up one time. The V gene is TRBV2, the J gene TRBJ1-2; D is perhaps TRBD1 (5 bases). Trimming cost V 1 base and J 3 bases, with 15 bases left between them. CDR3 length equals 16 residues. Germline assignment: CDR1 SNHLY and CDR2 FYNNEI. The CDR3 here is CASSEGIAGRDYGYTF. The CDR3 bases are TGTGCCAGCAGTGAAGGAATTGCAGGGAGGGACTATGGCTACACCTTC.